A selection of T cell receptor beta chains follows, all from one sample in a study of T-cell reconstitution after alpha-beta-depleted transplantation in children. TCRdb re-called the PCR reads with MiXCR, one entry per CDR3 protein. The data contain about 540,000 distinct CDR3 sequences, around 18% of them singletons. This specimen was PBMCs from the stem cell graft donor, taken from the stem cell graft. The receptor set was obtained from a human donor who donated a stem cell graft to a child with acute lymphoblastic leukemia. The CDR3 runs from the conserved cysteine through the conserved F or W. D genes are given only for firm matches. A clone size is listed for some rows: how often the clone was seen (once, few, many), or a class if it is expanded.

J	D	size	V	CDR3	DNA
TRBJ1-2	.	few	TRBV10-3	CAIRASLQNYGYTF	TGTGCCATCAGGGCCTCTCTTCAAAACTATGGCTACACCTTC
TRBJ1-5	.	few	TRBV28	CASRREGNQPQHF	TGTGCCAGCAGAAGGGAAGGAAATCAGCCCCAGCATTTT
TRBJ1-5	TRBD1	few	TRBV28	CASSPGTVLYQPQHF	TGTGCCAGCAGTCCCGGGACAGTCCTGTATCAGCCCCAGCATTTT
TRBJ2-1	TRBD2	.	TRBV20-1	CSARREIELNEQFF	TGCAGTGCTCGGCGGGAGATTGAGTTGAATGAGCAGTTCTTC
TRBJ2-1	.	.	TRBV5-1	CASSRGLSYNELFF	TGCGCCAGCAGCCGGGGGCTCTCCTACAATGAGCTGTTCTTC
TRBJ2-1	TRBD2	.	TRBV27	CASSFRLAGGPGEQFF	TGTGCCAGCAGTTTTAGACTAGCGGGAGGGCCGGGTGAGCAGTTCTTC
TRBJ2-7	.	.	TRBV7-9	CASSPTVWGANYEQYF	TGTGCCAGCAGCCCTACGGTGTGGGGGGCGAATTACGAGCAGTACTTC
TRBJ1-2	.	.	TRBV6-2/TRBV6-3	CASSYNQAYGYTF	TGTGCCAGCAGTTACAATCAAGCCTATGGCTACACCTTC
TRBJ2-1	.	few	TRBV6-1	CASSGRDRTNEQFF	TGTGCCAGCAGCGGGAGGGACAGGACGAATGAGCAGTTCTTC
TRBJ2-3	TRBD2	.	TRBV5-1	CASSLRLAGVIDTQYF	TGCGCCAGCAGCTTGCGGCTAGCGGGAGTTATAGATACGCAGTATTTT
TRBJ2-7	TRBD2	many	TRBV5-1	CASSTSWAGEGEQYF	TGCGCCAGCTCGACGTCATGGGCGGGAGAAGGCGAGCAGTACTTC
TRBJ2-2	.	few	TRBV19	CASSSRASFNTGELFF	TGTGCCAGTAGTAGCCGGGCTAGCTTTAACACCGGGGAGCTGTTTTTT
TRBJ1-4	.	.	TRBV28	CASRSHSIRTMREKLFF	TGTGCCAGCAGAAGCCATTCGATACGGACGATGAGAGAAAAACTGTTTTTT
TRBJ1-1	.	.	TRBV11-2	CASSLDGGAEAFF	TGTGCCAGCAGCCTGGACGGAGGGGCTGAAGCTTTCTTT
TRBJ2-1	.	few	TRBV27	CASSILGPYNEQFF	TGTGCCAGCAGCATACTAGGACCCTACAATGAGCAGTTCTTC
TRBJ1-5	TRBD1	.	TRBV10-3	CAISPRGSNQPQHF	TGTGCCATCAGCCCCAGGGGGAGCAATCAGCCCCAGCATTTT
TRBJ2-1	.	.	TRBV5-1	CASSSRPNNEQFF	TGCGCCAGCAGCTCCCGGCCTAACAATGAGCAGTTCTTC
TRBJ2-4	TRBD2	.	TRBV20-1	CSAGPSGRAKNIQYF	TGCAGTGCTGGCCCTAGCGGGAGAGCCAAAAACATTCAGTACTTC
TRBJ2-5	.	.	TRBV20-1	CSASGRPQETQYF	TGCAGTGCTAGCGGGAGACCTCAAGAGACCCAGTACTTC
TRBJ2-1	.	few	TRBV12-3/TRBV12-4	CASRRGGGSNEQFF	TGTGCCAGCAGAAGGGGGGGAGGATCCAATGAGCAGTTCTTC
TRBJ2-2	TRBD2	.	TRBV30	CACLAGPTGELFF	TGTGCCTGCTTAGCGGGGCCCACCGGGGAGCTGTTTTTT
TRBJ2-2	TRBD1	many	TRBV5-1	CASSLTGGAGELFF	TGCGCCAGCAGCTTGACAGGGGGCGCCGGGGAGCTGTTTTTT
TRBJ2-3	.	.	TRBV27	CASAHSADTTDTQYF	TGTGCCAGCGCCCATTCAGCGGACACCACAGATACGCAGTATTTT
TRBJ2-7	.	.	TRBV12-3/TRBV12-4	CASIPSWGLSYEQYF	TGTGCCAGCATTCCAAGTTGGGGCCTCTCCTACGAGCAGTACTTC
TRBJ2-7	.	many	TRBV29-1	CSVKFSWGKNEQYF	TGCAGCGTTAAATTTTCGTGGGGAAAGAACGAGCAGTACTTC
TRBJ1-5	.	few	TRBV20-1	CSARRRDLNQPQHF	TGCAGTGCTAGGCGCAGGGACCTCAATCAGCCCCAGCATTTT
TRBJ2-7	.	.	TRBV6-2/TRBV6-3	CASTLGLSYEQYF	TGTGCCAGCACCCTTGGGCTCTCCTACGAGCAGTACTTC
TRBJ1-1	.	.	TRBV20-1	CSAVGGLNTEAFF	TGCAGTGCTGTGGGGGGCCTGAACACTGAAGCTTTCTTT
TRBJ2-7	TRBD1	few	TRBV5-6	CASSGLDRGPAEQYF	TGTGCCAGCAGCGGACTTGACAGGGGGCCTGCCGAGCAGTACTTC
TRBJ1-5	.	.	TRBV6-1	CATRHGGANQPQHF	TGTGCCACCCGGCATGGGGGGGCCAATCAGCCCCAGCATTTT
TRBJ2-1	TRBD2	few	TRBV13	CASSLTSGDPLPYNEQFF	TGTGCCAGCAGCTTGACTAGCGGAGATCCTTTACCCTACAATGAGCAGTTCTTC
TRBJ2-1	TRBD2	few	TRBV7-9	CASSPPTSGRNEQFF	TGTGCCAGCAGCCCGCCCACTAGCGGGAGAAATGAGCAGTTCTTC
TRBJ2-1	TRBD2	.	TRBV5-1	CASSPGVLLAGGHYNEQFF	TGCGCCAGCAGCCCAGGGGTTTTGTTAGCGGGAGGTCACTACAATGAGCAGTTCTTC
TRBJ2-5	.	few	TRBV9	CASSVGGKETQYF	TGTGCCAGCAGCGTGGGGGGCAAAGAGACCCAGTACTTC
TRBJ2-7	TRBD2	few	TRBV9	CASSASGSIYEQYF	TGTGCCAGCAGCGCTAGCGGGAGTATCTACGAGCAGTACTTC
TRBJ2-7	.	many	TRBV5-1	CASRPRGMGYEQYF	TGCGCCAGCAGGCCCAGGGGTATGGGCTACGAGCAGTACTTC
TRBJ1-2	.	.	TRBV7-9	CASSSPRELYGYTF	TGTGCCAGCAGCTCCCCCCGTGAGCTCTATGGCTACACCTTC
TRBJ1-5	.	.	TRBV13	CASSLGGGISNQPQHF	TGTGCCAGCAGCTTAGGCGGCGGTATTAGCAATCAGCCCCAGCATTTT
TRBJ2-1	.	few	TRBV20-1	CSARELAPRHEQFF	TGCAGTGCTAGAGAGCTGGCCCCCAGGCATGAGCAGTTCTTC
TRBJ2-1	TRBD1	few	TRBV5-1	CASSLRHRGDEQFF	TGCGCCAGCAGCTTAAGACACAGGGGGGATGAGCAGTTCTTC
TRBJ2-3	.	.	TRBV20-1	CSAHTPTSRSTDAQYF	TGCAGTGCTCACACACCTACTAGTAGGAGTACAGATGCGCAGTATTTT
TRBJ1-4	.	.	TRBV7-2	CASSLVGELEKLFF	TGTGCCAGCAGCCTGGTTGGCGAGTTGGAAAAACTGTTTTTT
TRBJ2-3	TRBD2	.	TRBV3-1	CASSHINRDSGISDTQYF	TGTGCCAGCAGCCACATTAACCGTGATAGCGGGATCTCAGATACGCAGTATTTT
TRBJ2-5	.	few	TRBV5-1	CASSLGTGLALQETQYF	TGCGCCAGCAGCTTGGGAACCGGCTTAGCCCTCCAAGAGACCCAGTACTTC
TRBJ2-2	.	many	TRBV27	CASSLPNTGELFF	TGTGCCAGCAGTCTCCCGAACACCGGGGAGCTGTTTTTT
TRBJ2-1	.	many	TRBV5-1	CASSRQGNEQFF	TGCGCCAGCAGCCGTCAGGGCAATGAGCAGTTCTTC
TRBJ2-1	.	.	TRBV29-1	CSVPHNEQFF	TGCAGCGTTCCCCACAATGAGCAGTTCTTC
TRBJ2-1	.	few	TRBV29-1	CSVISLGAGNEQFF	TGCAGCGTTATTTCGCTGGGGGCGGGAAATGAGCAGTTCTTC
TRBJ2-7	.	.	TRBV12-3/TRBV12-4	CASTSDRRAFEQYF	TGTGCCAGCACCTCGGACAGGAGGGCCTTCGAGCAGTACTTC
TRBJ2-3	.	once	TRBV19	CASSPPNTRDTQYF	TGTGCCAGTAGCCCTCCCAACACGAGAGATACGCAGTATTTT
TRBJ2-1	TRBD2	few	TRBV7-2	CASRNERGEAYNEQFF	TGTGCCAGCAGGAACGAGCGGGGAGAAGCCTACAATGAGCAGTTCTTC
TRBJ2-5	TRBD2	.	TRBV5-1	CASSPGGGGRETQYF	TGCGCCAGCAGCCCGGGAGGGGGGGGCCGAGAGACCCAGTACTTC
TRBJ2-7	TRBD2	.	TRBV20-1	CSAWDVREIAHEQYF	TGCAGTGCTTGGGACGTGCGGGAGATCGCCCACGAGCAGTACTTC
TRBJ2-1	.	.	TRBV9	CASSPRSSASNNEQFF	TGTGCCAGCAGCCCGCGCTCTAGCGCCTCGAACAATGAGCAGTTCTTC